The 2 T cell receptor beta chains given below trace back to one sample, sequenced in a study of cytotoxic CD8 clonotypes in ibrutinib-treated CLL. Some clones are missing from TCRdb's copy, which holds only in-frame ones; the method was immunoSEQ multiplex PCR. The sample holds fewer than 400,000 clones; under 70% are singletons and the top ten take about 5.9%. Specimen: PBMCs, collected after 36 months of ibrutinib treatment. The source of these receptors is a human donor with chronic lymphocytic leukemia.

The rearrangement links TRBV18 to TRBJ2-7; TRBD1 agrees at 7 bases. The V and J ends lost 6 bases and 2 bases, in that order; junction bases with no gene match: 10. The V gene's germline CDR1 is KGHSH and CDR2 LQKENI. CDR3 size: 15 residues. CDR3 sequence reads: CASSLVTGTAYEQYF. CDR3 coding DNA: TGTGCCAGCTCCCTGGTGACAGGGACAGCCTACGAGCAGTACTTC.

The CDR3 loop reads CASSLEARDVTQYF. The CDR3 DNA is TGTGCCAGCAGCTTGGAGGCCAGGGATGTGACCCAGTACTTC. The chain recombines TRBV5-6 with TRBJ2-5; D is perhaps TRBD1 (5 bases). CDR1 is SGHDT, CDR2 YYEEEE, per germline. V was clipped by 0 bases and J by 7 bases, with 13 bases between them. The CDR3 loop spans 14 amino acids. Complete variable domain (other parts from reference TRBV5-6 and TRBJ2-5): DAGVTQSPTHLIKTRGQQVTLRCSPKSGHDTVSWYQQALGQGPQFIFQYYEEEERQRGNFPDRFSGHQFPNYSSELNVNALLLGDSALYLCASSLEARDVTQYFGPGTRLLVL.